This T cell receptor beta chain was found in a study of T-cell memory formation after mild COVID-19. In TCRdb, the 5' RACE reads were re-called with MiXCR into one record per CDR3 protein. The sample has roughly 550,000 distinct CDR3 sequences; around 21% are singletons. The germline CDR1 and CDR2 sequences are SGDLS and YYNGEE. The CDR3 consists of 18 residues. V lost 3 bases, J lost 6 bases, and 19 bases stayed unmatched. Sequences were obtained from PBMCs or a T cell subset sorted from them (not recorded which). The genes are TRBV9 and TRBJ2-7, with 9 bases matching TRBD2. The source is an adult woman who had mild COVID-19 (a few samples of this study predate the infection). Cell type and time point are not known. The CDR3 reads CASSGGVAGAYPPAEQYF. As DNA, the CDR3 is TGTGCCAGCAGCGGGGGGGTAGCGGGAGCATATCCCCCAGCCGAGCAGTACTTC.